A single sample gave rise to the 5 T cell receptor beta chains below, sequenced in a study of T cell changes during pregnancy in multiple sclerosis. Some clones are missing from TCRdb's copy, which holds only in-frame ones; the method was immunoSEQ multiplex PCR. Here the sample spans about 47,000 clones, around 90% being singletons. This specimen consisted of peripheral blood, obtained in the first trimester of pregnancy. These receptor sequences come from a female donor with multiple sclerosis, enrolled in a pregnancy study.

The rearrangement joins TRBV7-2 to TRBJ1-2; D gene unclear. The CDR3 extends over 16 amino acids. Germline assignment: CDR1 SGHTA and CDR2 FQGNSA. Trimming took 1 base from V and 8 from J, leaving 20 bases between them. CDR3 nucleotide sequence: TGTGCCAGCAGCTTAGGAGATCCCTTGGGAGTATACGGCTACACCTTC. It specifies CASSLGDPLGVYGYTF.

On this clone itself: Other DNA sequences within the sample encode an identical CDR3. The chain couples TRBV2 to TRBJ2-7; D not certain. This CDR3 region has 11 residues. Germline values: CDR1 SNHLY, CDR2 FYNNEI. V lost 5 bases and J 2 bases, leaving 4 bases between the germline ends. CDR3 bases: TGTGCCAGCAGTCGGGCCTACGAGCAGTACTTC. Protein sequence: CASSRAYEQYF.

The chain has TRBV27 and TRBJ1-1; no definite D call. This CDR3 region has 13 residues. V dropped 0 bases and J dropped 11 bases, with 13 bases sitting between them. The germline gives CDR1 MNHEY, CDR2 SMNVEV (reference sequence). The CDR3 protein is CASSLSTVSGAFF. CDR3 DNA sequence: TGTGCCAGCAGTTTATCCACAGTAAGCGGGGCTTTCTTT.

The J gene is TRBJ2-1, the V gene TRBV5-1; D is possibly TRBD1 (5 bases). CDR3 length: 15 amino acids. CDR1 and CDR2 (germline): SGHRS, YFSETQ. V was clipped by 4 bases and J by 0 bases, with 11 bases between them. CDR3 coding DNA: TGCGCCAGCAGCATACAGGCAAGCTCCTACAATGAGCAGTTCTTC. Its translation is CASSIQASSYNEQFF.

The chain carries TRBV12-5 and TRBJ1-5, with D maybe TRBD1 (6 bases). CDR3 size: 14 residues. Per the germline V gene, CDR1 is LGHNT and CDR2 is FRNRAP. The CDR3 sequence: CALEGGESNQPQHF. Here the CDR3 DNA reads TGTGCCCTGGAGGGGGGGGAAAGCAATCAGCCCCAGCATTTT.